The 9 T cell receptor beta chains listed next were all sequenced from one sample in a study of blood T cells in healthy people across ages. Together with a sample-barcoded 5' primer, a J-beta primer mix was included in a second PCR lasting about 6 to 11 cycles. TCRdb reprocessed the 5' RACE reads with MiXCR, giving one entry per CDR3 protein. The sample carries 800,000 to 1,300,000 distinct CDR3 sequences, around 27% recorded once. The same data also contributed to another study, on T cells of mothers and their children.

Sequences were obtained from blood. Receptors originate from a girl aged 2 to 9 in good health.

The chain is built from TRBV11-2 and TRBJ1-1, with D possibly being TRBD1 (5 bases). V was trimmed by 6 bases and J by 6 bases, leaving 14 bases between them. Germline CDR1 is SGHAT and CDR2 is FQNNGV. This CDR3 region has 13 residues. The CDR3 coding sequence is TGTGCCAGCAGGGCCCCCGACAGCGCTGAAGCTTTCTTT. It encodes CASRAPDSAEAFF.

This clonotype occurred a few times. V is TRBV4-1 and J is TRBJ2-5; the D gene is possibly TRBD2 (6 bases). Per germline, CDR1 MGHRA and CDR2 YSYEKL. V was pared by 4 bases and J by 3 bases, with 12 bases between. This CDR3 contains 14 residues. The CDR3 loop reads CASSRRDSEETQYF. The CDR3 coding sequence is TGCGCCAGCAGCCGCCGGGACTCCGAAGAGACCCAGTACTTC.

V is TRBV29-1 and J is TRBJ2-7; D uncertain. This CDR3 has 14 residues. Trimming took 7 bases from V and 2 from J, leaving 18 bases between them. The germline V gene encodes CDR1 SQVTM and CDR2 ANQGSEA. CDR3 protein: CSASLRDFPYEQYF. The CDR3 coding sequence is TGCAGCGCGTCTCTGAGAGATTTTCCCTACGAGCAGTACTTC.

The table lists this clonotype with a few counts. The rearrangement uses TRBV12-3 or TRBV12-4 and TRBJ1-6; D is unresolved. The germline V and J ends were trimmed by 5 bases and 1 base, with 6 bases remaining between them. The CDR3 runs to 14 residues. The DNA for the CDR3 is TGTGCCAGCAGTCGGGAGTCCTATAATTCACCCCTCCACTTT. The encoded protein is CASSRESYNSPLHF.

The chain couples TRBV6-2 or TRBV6-3 to TRBJ2-6; tentatively, D is TRBD1 or TRBD2 (5 bases each). Germline CDR1 MNHEY, CDR2 SVGEGT. The CDR3 is 15 residues long. With 6 bases removed from V and 2 bases from J, the gap between germline ends came to 11 bases. CDR3 nucleotide sequence: TGTGCCAGCAGCCCCAGGGACGCTGGGGCCAACGTCCTGACTTTC. Its translation is CASSPRDAGANVLTF.

This clonotype was counted a few times. CDR3 nucleotide sequence: TGCGCCAGCAGCCATGGACAGTCCTACGAGCAGTACTTC. Protein sequence: CASSHGQSYEQYF. This chain joins TRBV4-1 and TRBJ2-7, with D possibly matching TRBD1 (6 bases). Trimming removed 3 bases from V and 1 base from J, with 7 bases in between. Germline CDR1 is MGHRA and CDR2 is YSYEKL. The CDR3 totals 13 residues.

V and J are TRBV3-1 and TRBJ2-5; D might be TRBD1 (5 bases). Trimming pared 0 bases from V and 11 bases from J, leaving 16 bases between. CDR1 and CDR2 from the germline V gene are LGHDT and YNNKEL (reference sequence). The CDR3 extends over 14 amino acids. Here the CDR3 reads CASSQEGSGMRQYF. In nucleotides, the CDR3 is TGTGCCAGCAGCCAAGAAGGGTCAGGGATGAGGCAGTACTTC.

The V gene is TRBV10-2, the J gene TRBJ2-1; possible D gene TRBD2, 6 bases. Trimming stripped 2 bases from V and 8 bases from J, with 13 bases between. Germline-derived CDR1 and CDR2 are WSHSY and SAAADI. There are 14 residues in the CDR3. CDR3 nucleotides: TGCGCCAGCAGTGAGACTAGCCGGCAGGATGAGCAGTTCTTC. Encoded protein: CASSETSRQDEQFF.

V and J are TRBV6-1 and TRBJ1-2; TRBD1 aligns across 7 bases. Unmatched junction bases numbered 6, after V lost 2 bases and J lost 3 bases. This CDR3 is built from 15 residues. Germline V lookup: CDR1 MNHNS, CDR2 SASEGT. The CDR3 coding sequence is TGTGCCAGCAGTGAATTAGGAGGACAGGACTATGGCTACACCTTC. Translation gives CASSELGGQDYGYTF.